What follows are 10 T cell receptor beta chains derived from one specimen sequenced in a study of blood T cell repertoires in COVID-19. Profiled with immunoSEQ multiplex PCR; TCRdb holds only in-frame clones, not every one. The sample has about 240,000 clones; around nine tenths are singletons. Sequencing was performed on peripheral blood. Receptor source: a woman aged 70 to 79 with active or convalescent COVID-19.

This clone was seen only a few times. The chain joins TRBV9 to TRBJ2-2; the D is unclear. Trimming cost V 2 bases and J 7 bases, with 3 bases left between them. This CDR3 comprises 11 residues. CDR1 SGDLS and CDR2 YYNGEE come from the germline V gene. The CDR3 reads CASSVLGELFF. CDR3 bases: TGTGCCAGCAGCGTTCTCGGGGAGCTGTTTTTT.

The chain is built from TRBV5-1 and TRBJ1-3, with D perhaps matching TRBD1 (5 bases). V dropped 1 base and J dropped 0 bases, with 8 bases sitting between them. This CDR3 is built from 15 residues. Germline CDR1 reads SGHRS; CDR2 reads YFSETQ. The CDR3 DNA follows: TGCGCCAGCAGCTTGTATGACAGCTCTGGAAACACCATATATTTT. It specifies CASSLYDSSGNTIYF. The full variable domain, rest sourced from reference TRBV5-1 and TRBJ1-3, is KAGVTQTPRYLIKTRGQQVTLSCSPISGHRSVSWYQQTPGQGLQFLFEYFSETQRNKGNFPGRFSGRQFSNSRSEMNVSTLELGDSALYLCASSLYDSSGNTIYFGEGSWLTVV.

V and J are TRBV27 and TRBJ2-3; D may be TRBD1 (5 bases). Deletions cut 5 bases from V and 7 bases from J, with 16 bases between. This CDR3 has 14 residues. From germline, CDR1 is MNHEY and CDR2 SMNVEV (reference sequence). The CDR3 nucleotides are TGTGCCAGCAGTCCCCCCAACAGGTTGCATACGCAGTATTTT. Protein: CASSPPNRLHTQYF.

A single count supports this clone. The rearrangement joins TRBV6-5 to TRBJ1-1, with 7 bases that match TRBD1. Per the germline V gene, CDR1 is MNHEY and CDR2 is SVGAGI. V was pared by 6 bases and J by 1 base, with 8 bases of the junction left unmatched. This CDR3 has 15 residues. CDR3: CASRNADRANTEAFF. The CDR3 DNA sequence: TGTGCCAGCAGAAACGCCGACAGGGCGAACACTGAAGCTTTCTTT.

This clone was counted only a few times. This chain joins TRBV7-8 and TRBJ2-7; D is unresolved. CDR3 length: 12 amino acids. Germline CDR1 SGHVS, CDR2 FQNEAQ. Trimming pared 5 bases from V and 6 bases from J, leaving 11 bases between. The CDR3: CASSRNRVEQYF. CDR3 DNA sequence: TGTGCCAGCAGCCGCAACCGGGTCGAGCAGTACTTC.

This chain connects TRBV3-1 (or the pseudogene TRBV3-2) to TRBJ2-3; 7 bases are shared with TRBD2. The germline V gene encodes CDR1 LGHDT and CDR2 YNNKEL (reference sequence). V lost 8 bases, J lost 0 bases, and 8 bases stayed unmatched. The CDR3 contains 15 residues. The CDR3 sequence is CASSTMGGSTDTQYF. CDR3 in DNA: TGTGCCAGCTCCACTATGGGGGGGAGCACAGATACGCAGTATTTT.

This clone was counted once. The chain uses TRBV2 and TRBJ1-4; 8 nucleotides line up with TRBD1. Trimming cost V 10 bases and J 3 bases; bases outside gene matches: 10. CDR1 is SNHLY, CDR2 FYNNEI, per germline. The CDR3 consists of 15 residues. CDR3 sequence (DNA): TGTGCCATGGATCAGGGGGCTAATTCTAATGAAAAACTGTTTTTT. This encodes CAMDQGANSNEKLFF.

This clone has only one observation. This chain links TRBV3-1 (or the pseudogene TRBV3-2) with TRBJ2-1; D is perhaps TRBD1 (5 bases). The CDR3 totals 15 residues. V was pared by 2 bases and J by 5 bases, with 13 bases between. Germline V gene sequence: CDR1 LGHDT, CDR2 YNNKEL (reference sequence). The CDR3 DNA is TGTGCCAGCAGCCAAAGAGGCCTAGGGGACAATGAGCAGTTCTTC. Protein sequence: CASSQRGLGDNEQFF.

The chain has TRBV9 and TRBJ1-5, with 7 bases aligning to TRBD1. The V gene end was trimmed by 3 bases and the J gene end by 3 bases; junction bases not matched to a gene: 6. Germline CDR1 and CDR2: SGDLS and YYNGEE. This CDR3 has 15 residues. CDR3 region: CASSAGGTVNQPQHF. CDR3 nucleotides: TGTGCCAGCAGCGCAGGCGGGACAGTCAATCAGCCCCAGCATTTT.

V and J are TRBV9 and TRBJ2-3; 7 nucleotides match TRBD2. Germline V gene lookup returns CDR1 SGDLS and CDR2 YYNGEE. V lost 2 bases to trimming and J lost 2 bases; unmatched junction nucleotides: 2. The CDR3 has 14 amino acids. CDR3 region: CASSVGGVTDTQYF. As DNA, the CDR3 is TGTGCCAGCAGCGTGGGAGGGGTCACAGATACGCAGTATTTT.